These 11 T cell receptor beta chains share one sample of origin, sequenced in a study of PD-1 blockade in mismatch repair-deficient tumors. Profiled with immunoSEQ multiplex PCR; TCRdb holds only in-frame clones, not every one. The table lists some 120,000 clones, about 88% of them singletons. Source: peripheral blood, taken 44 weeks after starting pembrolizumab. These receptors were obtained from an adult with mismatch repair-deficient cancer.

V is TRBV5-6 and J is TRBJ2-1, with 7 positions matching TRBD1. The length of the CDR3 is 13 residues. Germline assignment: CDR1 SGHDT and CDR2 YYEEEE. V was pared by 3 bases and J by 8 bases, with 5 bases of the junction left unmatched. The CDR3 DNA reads TGTGCCAGCAGCTCATACGACAGGGATGAGCAGTTCTTC. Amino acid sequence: CASSSYDRDEQFF.

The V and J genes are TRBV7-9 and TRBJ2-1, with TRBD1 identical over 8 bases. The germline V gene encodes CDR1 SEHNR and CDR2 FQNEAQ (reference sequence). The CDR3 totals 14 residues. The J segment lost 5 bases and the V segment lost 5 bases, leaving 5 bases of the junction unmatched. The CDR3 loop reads CASSPMTGDNEQFF. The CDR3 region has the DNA TGTGCCAGCAGCCCTATGACAGGGGACAATGAGCAGTTCTTC.

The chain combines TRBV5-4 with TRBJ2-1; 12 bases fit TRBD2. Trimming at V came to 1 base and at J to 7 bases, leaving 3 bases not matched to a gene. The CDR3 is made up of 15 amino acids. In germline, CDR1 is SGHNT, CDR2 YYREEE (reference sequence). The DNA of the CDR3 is TGTGCCAGCAGCTTGAGACTAGCGGGAGAGAATGAGCAGTTCTTC. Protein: CASSLRLAGENEQFF.

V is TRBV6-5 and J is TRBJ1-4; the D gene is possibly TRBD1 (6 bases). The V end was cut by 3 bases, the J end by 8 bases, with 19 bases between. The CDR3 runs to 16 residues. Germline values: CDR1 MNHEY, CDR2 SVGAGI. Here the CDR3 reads CASSYSTGTLGEKLFF. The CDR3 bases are TGTGCCAGCAGTTATTCCACCGGGACACTTGGGGAAAAACTGTTTTTT.

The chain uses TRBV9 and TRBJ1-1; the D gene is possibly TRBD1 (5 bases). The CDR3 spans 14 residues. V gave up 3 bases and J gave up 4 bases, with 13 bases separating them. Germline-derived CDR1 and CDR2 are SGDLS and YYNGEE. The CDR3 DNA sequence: TGTGCCAGCAGCGCCGGGGGAAGGGGCACTGAAGCTTTCTTT. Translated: CASSAGGRGTEAFF.

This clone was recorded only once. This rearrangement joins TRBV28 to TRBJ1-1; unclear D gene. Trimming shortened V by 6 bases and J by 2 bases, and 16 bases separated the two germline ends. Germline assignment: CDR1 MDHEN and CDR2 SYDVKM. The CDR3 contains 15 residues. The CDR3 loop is CASSPGHFGNTEAFF. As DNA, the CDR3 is TGTGCCAGCAGCCCCGGCCACTTCGGAAACACTGAAGCTTTCTTT.

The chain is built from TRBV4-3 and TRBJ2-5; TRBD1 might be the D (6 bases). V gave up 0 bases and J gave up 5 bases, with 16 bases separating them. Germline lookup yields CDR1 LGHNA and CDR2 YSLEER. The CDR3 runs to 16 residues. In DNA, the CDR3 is TGCGCCAGCAGCCAAGATTGGGGGCCCGATAGCGAGACCCAGTACTTC. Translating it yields CASSQDWGPDSETQYF.

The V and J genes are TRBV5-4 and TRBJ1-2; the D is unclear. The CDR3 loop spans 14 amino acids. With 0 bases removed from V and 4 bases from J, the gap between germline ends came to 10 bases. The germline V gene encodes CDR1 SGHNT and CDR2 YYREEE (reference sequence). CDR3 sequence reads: CASSLGGEGYGYTF. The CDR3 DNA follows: TGTGCCAGCAGCTTGGGGGGAGAGGGCTATGGCTACACCTTC. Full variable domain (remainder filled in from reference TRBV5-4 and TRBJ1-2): ETGVTQSPTHLIKTRGQQVTLRCSSQSGHNTVSWYQQALGQGPQFIFQYYREEENGRGNFPPRFSGLQFPNYSSELNVNALELDDSALYLCASSLGGEGYGYTFGSGTRLTVV.

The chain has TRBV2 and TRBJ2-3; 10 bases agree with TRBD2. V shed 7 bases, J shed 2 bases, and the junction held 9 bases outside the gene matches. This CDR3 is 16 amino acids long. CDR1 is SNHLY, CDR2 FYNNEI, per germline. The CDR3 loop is CASTALLAGHTDTQYF. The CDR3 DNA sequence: TGTGCCAGCACGGCCCTACTAGCGGGGCACACAGATACGCAGTATTTT.

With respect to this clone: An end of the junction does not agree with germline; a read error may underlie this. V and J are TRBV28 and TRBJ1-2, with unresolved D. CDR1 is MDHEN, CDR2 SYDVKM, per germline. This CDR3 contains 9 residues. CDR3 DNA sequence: TGTGCCAGCGGTTTAGGCTACACCTTC. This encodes CASGLGYTF.

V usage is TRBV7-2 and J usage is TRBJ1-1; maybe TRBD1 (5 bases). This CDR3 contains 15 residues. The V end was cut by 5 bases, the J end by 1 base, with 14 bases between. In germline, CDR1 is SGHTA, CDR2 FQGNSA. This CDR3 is CASSRTADRNTEAFF. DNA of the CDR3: TGTGCCAGCAGCCGAACCGCCGACAGGAACACTGAAGCTTTCTTT. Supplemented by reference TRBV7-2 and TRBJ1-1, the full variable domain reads GAGVSQSPSNKVTEKGKDVELRCDPISGHTALYWYRQSLGQGLEFLIYFQGNSAPDKSGLPSDRFSAERTGGSVSTLTIQRTQQEDSAVYLCASSRTADRNTEAFFGQGTRLTVV.